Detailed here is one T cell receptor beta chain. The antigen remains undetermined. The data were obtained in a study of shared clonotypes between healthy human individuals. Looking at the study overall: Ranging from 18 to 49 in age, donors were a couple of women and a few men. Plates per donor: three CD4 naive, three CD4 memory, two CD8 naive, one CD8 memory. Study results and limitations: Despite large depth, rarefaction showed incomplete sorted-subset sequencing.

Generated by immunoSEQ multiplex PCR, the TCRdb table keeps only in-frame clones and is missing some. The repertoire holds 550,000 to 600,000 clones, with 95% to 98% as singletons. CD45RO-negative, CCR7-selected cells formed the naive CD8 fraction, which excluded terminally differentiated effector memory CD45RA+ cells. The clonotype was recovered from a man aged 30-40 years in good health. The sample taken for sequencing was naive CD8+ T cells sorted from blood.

CDR3 sequence: CATRSTTSSYEQYF. The CDR3 region has the DNA TGTGCCACCAGAAGTACAACTAGCTCCTACGAGCAGTACTTC. The chain employs TRBV15 and TRBJ2-7; maybe TRBD2 (5 bases). Germline V gene sequence: CDR1 LNHNV, CDR2 YYDKDF (reference sequence). V lost 6 bases to trimming and J lost 0 bases, with 12 bases between them. This CDR3 spans 14 amino acids.